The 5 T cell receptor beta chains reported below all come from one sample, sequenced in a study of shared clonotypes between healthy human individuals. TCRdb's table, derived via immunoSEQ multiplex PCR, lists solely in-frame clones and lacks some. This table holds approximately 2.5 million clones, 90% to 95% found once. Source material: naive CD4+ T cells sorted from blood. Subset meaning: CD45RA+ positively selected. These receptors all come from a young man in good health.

The chain's CDR3 is CASTTDPYPAYGYTF. The CDR3 DNA reads as TGTGCCAGCACCACTGACCCTTACCCGGCCTATGGCTACACCTTC. The V call is TRBV21-1, the J call TRBJ1-2. TRBV21-1 is recorded as a pseudogene. This CDR3 has 15 amino acids.

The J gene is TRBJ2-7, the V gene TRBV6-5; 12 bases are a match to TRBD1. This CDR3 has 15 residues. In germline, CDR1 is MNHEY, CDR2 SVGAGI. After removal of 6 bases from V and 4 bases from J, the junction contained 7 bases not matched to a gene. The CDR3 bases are TGTGCCAGCAGCAGGGACAGGGGGCCGGTATACGAGCAGTACTTC. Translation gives CASSRDRGPVYEQYF.

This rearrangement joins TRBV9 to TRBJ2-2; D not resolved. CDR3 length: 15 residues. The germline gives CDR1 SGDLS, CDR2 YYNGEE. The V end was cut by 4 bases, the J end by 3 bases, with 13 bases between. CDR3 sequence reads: CASSLETSYTGELFF. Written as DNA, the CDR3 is TGTGCCAGCAGCCTAGAGACGAGCTACACCGGGGAGCTGTTTTTT.

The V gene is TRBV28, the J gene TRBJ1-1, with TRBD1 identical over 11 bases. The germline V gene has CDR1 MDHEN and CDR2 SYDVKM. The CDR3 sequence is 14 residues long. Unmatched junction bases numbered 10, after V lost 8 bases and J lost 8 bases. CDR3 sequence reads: CASGTGGPVLEAFF. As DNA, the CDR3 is TGTGCCAGCGGGACAGGGGGACCCGTATTGGAAGCTTTCTTT.

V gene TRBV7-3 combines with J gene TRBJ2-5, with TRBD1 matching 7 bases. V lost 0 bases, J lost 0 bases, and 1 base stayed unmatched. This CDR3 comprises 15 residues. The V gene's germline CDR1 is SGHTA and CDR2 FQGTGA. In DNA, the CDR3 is TGTGCCAGCAGCTTAACGGGGACAGACCAAGAGACCCAGTACTTC. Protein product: CASSLTGTDQETQYF.